The 24 T cell receptor beta chains presented below share a single source sample, sequenced in a study of blood T cells in healthy people across ages. Using a J-beta primer mix together with a sample-barcoded 5' primer, a second PCR was run for about 6 to 12 cycles. TCRdb used MiXCR to reprocess the 5' RACE reads, holding one entry per CDR3 protein. Of 660,000 or so distinct CDR3 sequences listed, 45% to 65% are singletons. Sequencing was done on a sample of blood. The receptors stem from a man in his 60s in good health.

V is TRBV7-9 and J is TRBJ1-2; a weak D match, TRBD1 (5 bases). Germline loops: CDR1 SEHNR, CDR2 FQNEAQ (reference sequence). The CDR3 runs 15 residues. Trimming cost V 2 bases and J 1 base, with 11 bases left between them. Here the CDR3 DNA reads TGTGCCAGCAGCTTAATGGGGGAGATTAACTATGGCTACACCTTC. Protein: CASSLMGEINYGYTF.

This clonotype was found a few times. This chain links TRBV9 with TRBJ2-7; D not certain. The CDR3 has 13 residues. Trimming took off 0 bases at V and 4 bases at J, with 8 bases between the two ends. From germline, CDR1 is SGDLS and CDR2 YYNGEE. CDR3 sequence: CASSVAWGYEQYF. The CDR3 DNA reads TGTGCCAGCAGCGTAGCGTGGGGTTACGAGCAGTACTTC. Variable domain in full (rest from reference TRBV9 and TRBJ2-7): DSGVTQTPKHLITATGQRVTLRCSPRSGDLSVYWYQQSLDQGLQFLIQYYNGEERAKGNILERFSAQQFPDLHSELNLSSLELGDSALYFCASSVAWGYEQYFGPGTRLTVT.

This sequence joins TRBV15 and TRBJ2-1; D ambiguous. CDR1 and CDR2 (germline): LNHNV, YYDKDF (reference sequence). V was clipped by 0 bases and J by 0 bases, with 12 bases between them. The CDR3 spans 17 residues. CDR3 loop: CATSREWVWSSYNEQFF. The CDR3, as DNA: TGTGCCACCAGCAGAGAGTGGGTGTGGAGCTCCTACAATGAGCAGTTCTTC.

Details on this clonotype: A much larger clone is a single base away; this may be a read error. The chain has TRBV2 and TRBJ2-7, with TRBD2 identical over 7 bases. Germline V gene sequence: CDR1 SNHLY, CDR2 FYNNEI. The V and J ends lost 6 bases and 4 bases, in that order; junction bases with no gene match: 9. This CDR3 contains 14 residues. The chain's CDR3 is CASRPGPAGYEQYF. The CDR3 DNA reads as TGTGCCAGCAGGCCTGGACCAGCGGGGTACGAGCAGTACTTC.

This rearrangement joins TRBV4-2 to TRBJ2-5, with a tentative D call TRBD2 (6 bases). CDR1 LGHNA and CDR2 YNFKEQ come from the germline V gene. The CDR3 is made up of 15 amino acids. V was clipped by 3 bases and J by 4 bases, with 15 bases between them. CDR3: CASSHGKRAGETQYF. CDR3 sequence (DNA): TGTGCCAGCAGCCATGGTAAGCGGGCCGGAGAGACCCAGTACTTC.

About this clonotype itself: A clone one base away is much larger, so this may be a read error. This chain uses TRBV2 with TRBJ2-5; D unclear. This CDR3 is built from 12 residues. The germline V gene encodes CDR1 SNHLY and CDR2 FYNNEI. Trimming took off 6 bases at V and 11 bases at J, with 16 bases between the two ends. This CDR3 is CASSLNFAEQYF. CDR3 DNA sequence: TGTGCCAGCAGCCTCAACTTCGCGGAGCAGTACTTC.

This clonotype has only one observation. V usage is TRBV6-1 and J usage is TRBJ1-5; tentative D call: TRBD1 (5 bases). Germline CDR1 and CDR2: MNHNS and SASEGT. The CDR3 is made up of 13 amino acids. Trimming stripped 8 bases from V and 1 base from J, with 9 bases between. CDR3 DNA sequence: TGTGCCAGCTGCCGGGGGAGCAATCAGCCCCAGCATTTT. Protein product: CASCRGSNQPQHF.

V is TRBV20-1 and J is TRBJ2-5; D is possibly TRBD1 or TRBD2 (5 bases each). Germline V lookup: CDR1 DFQATT, CDR2 SNEGSKA (reference sequence). CDR3 length equals 12 residues. V dropped 3 bases and J dropped 11 bases, with 16 bases sitting between them. CDR3 residues: CSARTKGFGQYF. The CDR3 DNA reads as TGCAGTGCTAGGACTAAGGGGTTCGGGCAGTACTTC.

The genes are TRBV15 and TRBJ1-2, with D possibly being TRBD1 (5 bases). Trimming shortened V by 4 bases and J by 4 bases, and 10 bases separated the two germline ends. The CDR3 spans 13 residues. In germline, CDR1 is LNHNV, CDR2 YYDKDF (reference sequence). The CDR3 DNA is TGTGCCACCAGCACCAGTGGGGCCTATGGCTACACCTTC. It yields the protein CATSTSGAYGYTF.

The chain combines TRBV3-1 with TRBJ2-1, with D perhaps matching TRBD1 (5 bases). V was pared by 1 base and J by 4 bases, with 8 bases between. The CDR3 is 14 amino acids. CDR1 is LGHDT, CDR2 YNNKEL, per germline (reference sequence). In nucleotides, the CDR3 is TGTGCCAGCAGCCAAGCACAGGTTTACAATGAGCAGTTCTTC. Amino acids: CASSQAQVYNEQFF.

The CDR3 DNA follows: TGTGCCAGCAGCCCCGCTTCCCGGGGCAATGAGCAGTTCTTC. Its protein is CASSPASRGNEQFF. V gene TRBV9 combines with J gene TRBJ2-1, with D maybe TRBD2 (5 bases). V lost 4 bases and J lost 6, with 14 bases in between. This CDR3 spans 14 amino acids. The germline CDR1 and CDR2 sequences are SGDLS and YYNGEE. The full variable domain, completed using reference TRBV9 and TRBJ2-1, is DSGVTQTPKHLITATGQRVTLRCSPRSGDLSVYWYQQSLDQGLQFLIQYYNGEERAKGNILERFSAQQFPDLHSELNLSSLELGDSALYFCASSPASRGNEQFFGPGTRLTVL.

This chain uses TRBV27 with TRBJ1-2, with D hard to call. Germline V lookup: CDR1 MNHEY, CDR2 SMNVEV (reference sequence). There are 13 residues in the CDR3. The V end was cut by 3 bases, the J end by 4 bases, with 9 bases between. CDR3 DNA: TGTGCCAGCAGTTTTAGTCCTTCCTATGGCTACACCTTC. Protein: CASSFSPSYGYTF.

The chain carries TRBV6-2 or TRBV6-3 and TRBJ2-7; 8 nucleotides agree with TRBD1. J was trimmed by 4 bases and V by 2 bases; bases with no gene match: 7. There are 15 residues in the CDR3. Germline CDR1 is MNHEY and CDR2 is SVGEGT. The CDR3, as DNA: TGTGCCAGCAGTTACCGCACGACAGGGGAGTACGAGCAGTACTTC. This translates into CASSYRTTGEYEQYF.

The chain joins TRBV6-1 to TRBJ1-5; unclear D gene. This CDR3 is 15 amino acids long. With 5 bases removed from V and 5 bases from J, the gap between germline ends came to 16 bases. Germline assignment: CDR1 MNHNS and CDR2 SASEGT. The CDR3 nucleotides are TGTGCCAGCAGTCCCGACATTGGTGGCTATCAGCCCCAGCATTTT. It translates to CASSPDIGGYQPQHF.

This clonotype appeared a few times. The chain joins TRBV28 to TRBJ1-2; TRBD1 aligns across 7 bases. V dropped 5 bases and J dropped 5; count of bases not matched to a gene: 14. The CDR3 spans 16 residues. The V gene's germline CDR1 is MDHEN and CDR2 SYDVKM. The CDR3 DNA sequence: TGTGCCAGCAGTGTCCAAACCGGGACAGTTGGGTATGGCTACACCTTC. This gives the protein CASSVQTGTVGYGYTF.

The J gene is TRBJ2-3, the V gene TRBV21-1; the DNA was not compared with TRBD2, the D call given in the table. TRBV21-1 is a recognized pseudogene. CDR3 length: 16 amino acids. CDR3: CASSKVMAQPTDTQYF. The CDR3 DNA reads TGTGCCAGCAGCAAAGTCATGGCCCAGCCCACAGATACGCAGTATTTT.

The rearrangement joins TRBV2 to TRBJ2-6, with TRBD2 as a possible D gene (7 bases). Germline V CDR1 and CDR2: SNHLY, FYNNEI. This CDR3 is 16 amino acids long. Trimming took 9 bases from V and 1 from J, leaving 16 bases between them. CDR3 loop: CARGGEAASGANVLTF. In nucleotides, the CDR3 is TGTGCCAGAGGGGGGGAGGCGGCATCTGGGGCCAACGTCCTGACTTTC.

V is TRBV2 and J is TRBJ2-5, with TRBD1 identical over 7 bases. The germline CDR1 and CDR2 sequences are SNHLY and FYNNEI. This CDR3 comprises 11 residues. CDR3 bases: TGTGCTAGCGACAGGGCAGAGACCCAGTACTTC. Translated, it gives CASDRAETQYF.

The chain has TRBV27 and TRBJ2-7, with D unclear. The CDR3 spans 13 residues. From germline, CDR1 is MNHEY and CDR2 SMNVEV (reference sequence). The V and J ends lost 5 bases and 4 bases respectively, with 12 bases between them. CDR3 nucleotide sequence: TGTGCCAGCAGTCCCGCGGCCGGGTACGAGCAGTACTTC. As protein: CASSPAAGYEQYF.

This sequence joins TRBV3-1 and TRBJ2-4; 8 bases align to TRBD1. Looked up from germline, CDR1 is LGHDT and CDR2 is YNNKEL (reference sequence). The CDR3 covers 17 residues. V lost 1 base, J lost 0 bases, and 5 bases stayed unmatched. The CDR3 DNA sequence: TGTGCCAGCAGCCAAGTCGGACAGGGATTAGCCAAAAACATTCAGTACTTC. This encodes CASSQVGQGLAKNIQYF.

This clonotype was detected only a few times. The CDR3, as DNA: TGTGCCAGCAGCCAAGGACGTCAGCACACCTTC. It translates to CASSQGRQHTF. The chain couples TRBV3-1 to TRBJ1-2; no definite D call. V was pared by 1 base and J by 12 bases, with 9 bases between. The CDR3 covers 11 residues. The germline CDR1 and CDR2 sequences are LGHDT and YNNKEL (reference sequence).

The V and J genes are TRBV19 and TRBJ1-6; D is undetermined. Between the trimmed V and J ends, which lost 4 bases and 5 bases, there was a span of 9 bases. The CDR3 extends over 14 amino acids. CDR1 LNHDA and CDR2 SQIVND come from the germline V gene (reference sequence). This chain's CDR3 is CASSTQRNNSPLHF. The CDR3 nucleotides read TGTGCCAGTAGTACACAGAGGAATAATTCACCCCTCCACTTT.

The chain has TRBV20-1 and TRBJ2-5; D is uncertain. V was trimmed by 2 bases and J by 2 bases, leaving 9 bases between them. The V gene's germline CDR1 is DFQATT and CDR2 SNEGSKA (reference sequence). The CDR3 runs 13 residues. The DNA of the CDR3 is TGCAGTGCTAGATCCCCAGGTCAAGAGACCCAGTACTTC. Translating gives CSARSPGQETQYF.

The chain has TRBV4-1 and TRBJ2-6; TRBD1 matches 7 bases. CDR1 MGHRA and CDR2 YSYEKL come from the germline V gene. Trimming took 4 bases from V and 0 from J; bases not matched to a gene: 9. The CDR3 consists of 18 residues. Here the CDR3 reads CASSLTGTVASGANVLTF. The CDR3 nucleotides read TGCGCCAGCAGCCTGACTGGGACAGTGGCCTCTGGGGCCAACGTCCTGACTTTC.